A single T cell receptor beta chain is shown here with its context. Its cognate antigen has yet to be identified. Nothing much larger sits one base from this clone, and base qualities are not available. This sample is part of a study of shared clonotypes between healthy human individuals (dated by TCRdb to 2020 to 2021). General notes on the study: A couple of women and three men aged 18 to 49 years were included in the cohort. Leukapheresis yielded between about 0.85 and 10 billion PBMCs per donor. Libraries were prepared and TCR repertoires were sequenced by different laboratories using diverse techniques, in order to increase sequencing depth and limit assay-specific biases. For each donor, CD4 naive and CD4 memory were each given three plates, CD8 naive was given two plates, and CD8 memory was given one plate. To estimate repertoire size and how much clonotypes are shared between individuals, the study performed deep sequencing of blood TCR repertoires from roughly five healthy adults.

Overall study results and their limits: Naive subsets generally had larger estimated clonotype richness than memory subsets. The small number of donors limited the genetic and exposure-history diversity represented. Clonotypes shared by all four sorted-subset donors showed higher generation probabilities than non-shared clonotypes. Pairwise subsampling led to the expectation that sequencing depth would affect the degree of clonotype sharing among donors. Even with the large sequencing depth, rarefaction of the sorted-subset datasets indicated that sequencing was incomplete. Sharing across four donors was observed for around 5% of naive CD4, 3.5% of naive CD8, about 2.5% of memory CD4, and around 0.44% of memory CD8 clonotypes. Sampling was restricted to blood, and TCR repertoires in tissue are likely to differ from TCR repertoires in blood.

CDR1 and CDR2 were assigned from the germline V gene as KGHSH and LQKENI. V lost 3 bases and J lost 7 bases; the stretch between them is 13 bases long. From the cysteine up to the phenylalanine, the CDR3 has a length of 13 residues. Left in the record is the CDR3 DNA by itself, 39 bases read in frame from the first base. The donors were healthy, HIV-negative adults who had no recently reported acute infections or vaccinations. Every donor was a Caucasian adult residing in Nashville, Tennessee, USA. CD4+ T cells were enriched through magnetic negative selection, after which naive cells were positively selected on CD45RA and the remaining negative fraction served as the memory subset. After blood collection by leukapheresis, PBMCs were isolated using Ficoll-Histopaque density gradient centrifugation and then cryopreserved in the vapor phase of liquid nitrogen. Analytical flow cytometry was used to check the purity and quantity of every magnetically sorted T cell population. Genomic DNA was isolated from every sorted fraction and measured by UV absorbance on a Nanodrop 2000c.

Using the deep immunoSEQ assay, TCR CDR3 regions were amplified from genomic DNA by multiplex PCR. Extracted genomic DNA from each cell subset was spread evenly across all wells of several immunoSEQ 96-well plates, with each plate serving as a replicate. For sorted subsets, around 200 ng genomic DNA, equal to about 30,000 T cell genomes, was loaded into each replicate PCR. Purified libraries were quantified with a Qubit 3.0 fluorometer, sized on a Bioanalyzer 2100, and re-quantified with the KAPA Library Quantification kit. A separate single-read 150-cycle Illumina NextSeq 550 flow cell was used to sequence each immunoSEQ 96-well plate. Turning to the authors' computational methods: Because only junctional sequences without quality scores were contained in the immunoSEQ output, filtering matching that applied to full-length reads could not be performed. To assign V/J genes and CDR3, sequences were annotated using PyIR, a Python wrapper for IgBLAST v1.9, with IMGT germline references. Reads with weak V/J assignments (E-value above 1e-6), missing CDR3, stop codons, out-of-frame junctions, or ambiguous translated residues were removed. A V3J clonotype was defined by an identical inferred V gene, J gene, and CDR3 amino acid sequence. Percentage overlap between repertoires was computed as shared unique clonotypes divided by the size of the smaller repertoire. RTK rarefaction, the Chao1 estimator, and Recon v2.1 estimates of unobserved clonotypes were used to assess repertoire richness. OLGA was used to compute generation probabilities for all TCRbeta clonotypes that the gDNA method yielded from a handful of donors. Sourced from immuneACCESS, this table was stored by TCRdb with only in-frame sequences that have V and J called. A share of the clones is absent; for the studies checked, an unresolved V gene accounts for under half, and the remainder has no known explanation. V and J calls and clone size are given by that table; D and trimming were obtained from the DNA. A total of 1,400,000 or so clones appear in this sample, approximately 98.5% of them only once. The ten biggest clones cover approximately 0.4% of the sample.

This TCR was recovered from a man aged 25 to 40 in good health. The sequencing sample was made of naive CD4+ T cells sorted from blood. This sample's cell subset or site label indicates: CD45RA+ positively selected. The chain couples TRBV18 to TRBJ2-7; the best D guess is TRBD1, with 6 bases matching. This receptor has the CDR3 CASSPTGSREQYF. The nucleotides read TGTGCCAGCTCACCTACAGGGTCTCGGGAGCAGTACTTC.